Described below is a single TCR beta chain sequence and its context. The target antigen is unknown. The data are from a study of TIL therapy for anti-PD-1-resistant metastatic lung cancer. Overall study context: Tumors carried a median 1.5 non-synonymous mutations per megabase. General observations from the study: Treatment-naive, never-smoker and oncogene-addicted patients were overrepresented in this highly selected cohort.

Sequencing used immunoSEQ v3. Some clones are missing from TCRdb's copy, which holds only in-frame ones; the method was immunoSEQ multiplex PCR. The sample has 45,000 to 50,000 clones, 70% to 85% seen once. V shed 5 bases, J shed 4 bases, and the junction held 8 bases outside the gene matches. Germline loops: CDR1 LNHDA, CDR2 SQIVND (reference sequence). The CDR3 length is 16 residues. As to time point: pre-treatment sample, taken before nivolumab and TIL therapy. The tumor samples were excised metastases, mostly pleural nodules or supraclavicular lymph nodes. The sample in question was tumor tissue, obtained at baseline. This sequence originates from a person aged 25-85 years with non-small cell lung cancer. This chain links TRBV19 with TRBJ2-7; 13 bases map to TRBD2. CDR3 loop: CASSQPGLAGLYEQYF. CDR3 in DNA: TGTGCCAGTAGTCAACCGGGACTAGCGGGATTGTACGAGCAGTACTTC.